What follows describes a single T cell receptor beta chain. Its antigen is not known. CDR3 length equals 14 residues. Trimming at V came to 8 bases and at J to 7 bases, leaving 11 bases not matched to a gene. The germline V gene has CDR1 SNHLY and CDR2 FYNNEI. The sample is drawn from a study of human T cells and chemical hapten exposure. Study-wide findings and caveats: Expanded TCRs produced significantly more large CDR3 similarity clusters than controls did.

In TCRdb, the RACE reads were re-called with MiXCR into one record per CDR3 protein. The sample lists about 120,000 distinct CDR3 sequences; 13% were seen once. Sample time point: pre-sensitization, week 0. Treatment reported: therapeutic diphenylcyclopropenone sensitization with weekly scalp DPC. The sample in question was whole blood, obtained in connection with sensitization to the hapten diphenylcyclopropenone (DPC). The receptor was derived from a woman under 30 with alopecia areata. Some clones in this sample may be carry-over from other donors' samples. The gene calls are TRBV2 and TRBJ1-5; TRBD1 matches at 7 bases. CDR3 bases: TGTGCCAGCGCTACAGGGGCGAGTTACCAGCCCCAGCATTTT. It encodes CASATGASYQPQHF.